These 20 T cell receptor beta chains share one sample of origin, sequenced in a study of tumor-infiltrating lymphocytes in primary liver carcinoma. They got blood RNA out of unsorted whole blood and also pulled out germline DNA. Production of TCR beta cDNA used roughly 0.55 ug total RNA together with a constant-region primer. It was through three nested multiplex PCR rounds of slightly modified ARM-PCR that TCR beta libraries arose. TRBV1-TRBV30 forward primers paired with a C-beta reverse primer drove the first two PCR rounds, around 10 cycles each. TCRdb re-derived calls from the multiplex PCR reads in MiXCR, one entry per CDR3 protein. The table records 300,000 to 350,000 distinct CDR3 sequences, approximately 65% of them present only once. Material for sequencing was peripheral blood. The receptor source for this set is a man aged 40-50 years with primary liver carcinoma and hepatitis B virus infection.

The chain links TRBV11-1 to TRBJ2-5, with 12 bases fitting TRBD2. Unmatched junction bases numbered 5, after V lost 8 bases and J lost 4 bases. CDR3 length: 14 amino acids. In germline, CDR1 is SGHAT, CDR2 FQDESV (reference sequence). DNA of the CDR3: TGTGCCAGCTTTGAGACTAGCGGGAGAGAGACCCAGTACTTC. This sequence encodes CASFETSGRETQYF.

In the case of this clonotype: Since a much larger clone is just one base distant, this may be a read error. V is TRBV6-6 and J is TRBJ1-5, with unresolved D. The CDR3 is 14 amino acids. Germline CDR1 MNHNY, CDR2 SVGAGI (reference sequence). CDR3 in amino acids: CASSESNSNQTQHF. CDR3 DNA sequence: TGTGCCAGCAGTGAGAGTAATAGCAATCAGACCCAGCATTTT.

A word on this clonotype: A much larger clonotype is one base distant, so this may be a read error. The final CDR3 position lacks the conserved phenylalanine or tryptophan, pointing to a likely read error. The rearrangement links TRBV12-3 or TRBV12-4 to TRBJ2-6; no firm D call. The CDR3 has 14 residues. The ends were cut back, 6 bases at V and 0 bases at J, with 6 bases in the middle. The CDR3, as DNA: TGTGCCAGCAGCGAGGTCTCTGGGGCCAACGTCCTGACTATC. Translating gives CASSEVSGANVLTI.

This chain uses TRBV7-9 with TRBJ2-7; TRBD1 is a possible D gene (6 bases). V was shortened by 4 bases and J by 5 bases, with 12 bases between the two germline ends. Germline CDR1 SEHNR, CDR2 FQNEAQ (reference sequence). The CDR3 consists of 13 residues. In nucleotides, the CDR3 is TGTGCCAGCAGCTCCAGGGGACCCGACGAGCAGTACTTC. Translation: CASSSRGPDEQYF. Supplemented by reference TRBV7-9 and TRBJ2-7, the full variable domain reads DTGVSQNPRHKITKRGQNVTFRCDPISEHNRLYWYRQTLGQGPEFLTYFQNEAQLEKSRLLSDRFSAERPKGSFSTLEIQRTEQGDSAMYLCASSSRGPDEQYFGPGTRLTVT.

As regards this clonotype: A much larger clonotype is one base distant, so this may be a read error. The chain is built from TRBV4-1 and TRBJ2-3, with TRBD2 identical over 12 bases. CDR3 size: 17 residues. Germline lookup yields CDR1 MGHRA and CDR2 YSYEKL. DNA of the CDR3: TGCGTCAGCAGCCAAGCGACTAGCGGGAGCTGGTCAGATACGCAGTATTTT. It translates to CVSSQATSGSWSDTQYF.

On this clonotype: Compared with germline, one end of the junction differs, possibly owing to a read error. The chain is built from TRBV7-9 and TRBJ1-1; D gene ambiguous. Germline CDR1 is SEHNR and CDR2 is FQNEAQ (reference sequence). CDR3 length equals 13 residues. Written as DNA, the CDR3 is TGTGCCAGCAGCTTAGGCGGGAACACTGAAGCTTCCTTT. Translated, it gives CASSLGGNTEASF.

There are many counts of this clonotype. The J gene is TRBJ2-3, the V gene TRBV11-2; 8 positions match TRBD2. Losses at the gene ends were 5 bases for V and 4 bases for J; bases not matched to a gene: 14. Germline CDR1 is SGHAT and CDR2 is FQNNGV. This CDR3 is built from 17 residues. The chain's CDR3 is CASSPRGAGVLADTQYF. The CDR3 region has the DNA TGTGCCAGCAGCCCTCGGGGAGCGGGAGTCTTAGCAGATACGCAGTATTTT.

Of note for this clonotype: The germline gene is not matched at one end of the junction; a read error may be the cause. The chain combines TRBV11-3 with TRBJ2-1, with TRBD2 matching 7 bases. The germline V gene has CDR1 SGHNT and CDR2 YENEEA. The length of the CDR3 is 16 residues. The CDR3 is CASSSGLVGGIDEQFF. The CDR3, as DNA: TGTGCCAGTAGCTCTGGACTAGTGGGAGGGATCGATGAGCAGTTCTTC.

Comments on this clonotype: One junction end does not reproduce the germline sequence, and a read error may be involved. This chain uses TRBV11-2 with TRBJ2-3; D gene uncertain. The germline gives CDR1 SGHAT, CDR2 FQNNGV. The CDR3 sequence is 20 residues long. CDR3 nucleotide sequence: TGTGCCAGCATCTTAGGTTGGGGTTGGACCGTGTCTCCAGACACAGATACGCAGTATTTT. This gives the protein CASILGWGWTVSPDTDTQYF.

Comment on this clonotype: Sequence at one end of the junction differs from germline and may be a read error. The J gene is TRBJ2-3, the V gene TRBV30; TRBD2 matches 13 bases. From germline, CDR1 is GTSNPN and CDR2 SVGIG (reference sequence). The CDR3 contains 15 residues. The CDR3 DNA is TGTGTCTGGAGTATGACTAGCGGGAGGTCAGATACGCAGTATTTT. Translating gives CVWSMTSGRSDTQYF.

This clonotype turned up a few times. The rearrangement joins TRBV28 to TRBJ2-3, with 11 bases lining up with TRBD2. Germline CDR1 and CDR2: MDHEN and SYDVKM. The CDR3 spans 16 residues. Trimming at V came to 3 bases and at J to 0 bases, leaving 2 bases not matched to a gene. The chain's CDR3 is CASSFGTSGSTDTQYF. The DNA for the CDR3 is TGTGCCAGCAGTTTTGGGACTAGCGGCAGCACAGATACGCAGTATTTT. The variable domain in full, with the rest retrieved from reference TRBV28 and TRBJ2-3, is DVKVTQSSRYLVKRTGEKVFLECVQDMDHENMFWYRQDPGLGLRLIYFSYDVKMKEKGDIPEGYSVSREKKERFSLILESASTNQTSMYLCASSFGTSGSTDTQYFGPGTRLTVL.

For this clonotype: A much larger clone lies one base from this, so it may be a read error. CDR3 loop: CASSQTLTLSSYNEQFF. In nucleotides, the CDR3 is TGCGCCAGCAGCCAAACTCTGACTCTGAGCTCCTACAATGAGCAGTTCTTC. This chain links TRBV4-3 with TRBJ2-1; D unresolved. This CDR3 comprises 17 residues. The germline V gene encodes CDR1 LGHNA and CDR2 YSLEER. V was pared by 2 bases and J by 0 bases, with 14 bases between.

This clonotype was found once. No conserved phenylalanine or tryptophan is present at the end of the CDR3, so a read error is the likely explanation. The chain has TRBV29-1 and TRBJ1-1; possibly TRBD1 for D (6 bases). Germline lookup yields CDR1 SQVTM and CDR2 ANQGSEA. There are 13 residues in the CDR3. V lost 8 bases and J lost 4, with 17 bases in between. The CDR3 loop reads CSISGTPSTEAFL. The DNA of the CDR3 is TGCAGCATCAGCGGGACACCCAGCACTGAAGCTTTCTTA.

Comment on this clonotype: A read error is possible here, since a much larger clone lies one base away. V is TRBV10-3 and J is TRBJ1-2, with D possibly being TRBD1 (5 bases). Trimming shortened V by 3 bases and J by 9 bases, and 20 bases separated the two germline ends. CDR3 length: 15 residues. Germline V gene lookup returns CDR1 ENHRY and CDR2 SYGVKD. CDR3 DNA sequence: TGTGCCATCAGTGACCCTGTTCAGGGAACCGGCTGCTACACCTTC. It specifies CAISDPVQGTGCYTF.

The chain combines TRBV12-3 or TRBV12-4 with TRBJ2-1; D may be TRBD1 (6 bases). V was trimmed by 5 bases and J by 8 bases, leaving 22 bases between them. The CDR3 length is 16 residues. The CDR3 sequence is CASSKRDNSLRDEQFF. The CDR3 coding sequence is TGTGCCAGCAGTAAACGGGACAATTCTCTCCGGGATGAGCAGTTCTTC.

This clonotype was seen a single time. The J gene is TRBJ1-5, the V gene TRBV5-1; tentatively, D is TRBD1 (5 bases). The CDR3 loop spans 15 amino acids. Per the germline V gene, CDR1 is SGHRS and CDR2 is YFSETQ. V lost 0 bases and J 8 bases, leaving 15 bases between the germline ends. The CDR3 loop is CASSLAGAEGEPQHF. DNA for the CDR3: TGCGCCAGCAGCTTGGCCGGGGCGGAAGGAGAGCCCCAGCATTTT.

On this clonotype: One end of the junction fails to match germline, which may point to a read error. V usage is TRBV11-2 and J usage is TRBJ2-3; D may be TRBD2 (6 bases). This CDR3 spans 15 amino acids. Per the germline V gene, CDR1 is SGHAT and CDR2 is FQNNGV. Here the CDR3 reads CASSLSGWARDTKYF. In DNA, the CDR3 is TGTGCCAGCAGCTTAAGCGGGTGGGCCAGAGATACGAAGTATTTT.

Remarks on this clonotype: A much larger clone differs by one base, so this may be a read error. The chain joins TRBV29-1 to TRBJ1-6, with 7 bases identical to TRBD1. CDR1 is SQVTM, CDR2 ANQGSEA, per germline. The length of the CDR3 is 12 residues. In DNA, the CDR3 is TGCAGCGCGGGACAGCCGAATTCACCCCTCCAGTTT. Protein product: CSAGQPNSPLQF.

The chain recombines TRBV6-1 with TRBJ2-1; D call uncertain. Between the trimmed V and J ends, which lost 7 bases and 11 bases, there was a span of 18 bases. This CDR3 region has 13 residues. Germline CDR1 and CDR2: MNHNS and SASEGT. CDR3 residues: CASMLNQHNKQFF. CDR3 DNA: TGTGCCAGCATGCTAAATCAACACAACAAGCAGTTCTTC.

On this clonotype: This may be a read error: a much more frequent sequence differs by one nucleotide. The chain combines TRBV12-3 or TRBV12-4 with TRBJ1-1, with TRBD1 as a possible D gene (6 bases). The CDR3 is 12 residues long. In nucleotides, the CDR3 is TGTGCCAGCAGGACAGGTAACACTGAAGTTTTCTTT. It encodes CASRTGNTEVFF.